This entry lists 14 T cell receptor beta chains sequenced from one sample in a study of technical replicates of blood from a few donors (dated by TCRdb to 2015 to 2018). Library preparation employed the immunoSEQ multiplex PCR assay. TCRdb limited this immuneACCESS table to in-frame rearrangements with V and J called. A share of clones is missing; checked studies link under half to unresolved V genes, and the rest is unexplained. The sample table holds roughly 100,000 clones, of which approximately 96% were seen once. The ten top clones hold approximately 0.2% of the sample. The sample taken for sequencing was T cells isolated from PBMCs. All receptors derive from a human donor in good health.

V and J are TRBV27 and TRBJ2-3; possible D gene TRBD1, 5 bases. This CDR3 contains 16 residues. The germline V gene encodes CDR1 MNHEY and CDR2 SMNVEV (reference sequence). Trimming shortened V by 0 bases and J by 0 bases, and 10 bases separated the two germline ends. The CDR3 DNA sequence: TGTGCCAGCAGTTTATCGTGGGGCACGAGCACAGATACGCAGTATTTT. Translated, it gives CASSLSWGTSTDTQYF.

This clone came up once. The V and J genes are TRBV27 and TRBJ2-5, with 7 bases lining up with TRBD1. Trimming took 3 bases from V and 0 from J; bases not matched to a gene: 7. Germline CDR1 is MNHEY and CDR2 is SMNVEV (reference sequence). The CDR3 is 16 amino acids. The CDR3 DNA is TGTGCCAGCAGTTTTCCGGACAGGCAGTACCAAGAGACCCAGTACTTC. It specifies CASSFPDRQYQETQYF.

The chain carries TRBV28 and TRBJ1-5; TRBD1 might be the D (5 bases). Germline V CDR1 and CDR2: MDHEN, SYDVKM. The CDR3 has 14 amino acids. The V end lost 8 bases, the J end lost 9 bases, and 20 bases lay between the germline ends. The DNA of the CDR3 is TGTGCCAGCTTATCGCGGAAGGGACTGACGCCCCAGCATTTT. Amino acid sequence: CASLSRKGLTPQHF.

The chain recombines TRBV27 with TRBJ2-7; D gene unclear. Trimming took off 2 bases at V and 6 bases at J, with 23 bases between the two ends. This CDR3 is 17 amino acids long. The V gene's germline CDR1 is MNHEY and CDR2 SMNVEV (reference sequence). CDR3 protein: CASSLGSSARLGSEQYF. DNA of the CDR3: TGTGCCAGCAGTTTAGGGTCCAGCGCCCGCCTAGGATCCGAGCAGTACTTC.

This clone has more than one count but fewer than ten. The V and J genes are TRBV6-1 and TRBJ2-2; D is perhaps TRBD2 (6 bases). CDR3 size: 13 residues. V shed 8 bases and J shed 6 bases, with 13 bases lying between them. The germline V gene has CDR1 MNHNS and CDR2 SASEGT. The CDR3, as DNA: TGTGCCAGCGTTAACCTAGCGCCCGGGGAGCTGTTTTTT. Protein: CASVNLAPGELFF.

This clone was seen once. The chain uses TRBV14 and TRBJ2-7; 11 bases line up with TRBD2. CDR1 and CDR2 (germline): SGHDN, FVKESK. The junction had 2 bases not matched to a gene; V was cut back by 1 base and J by 0 bases. The CDR3 contains 16 residues. CDR3 DNA: TGTGCCAGCAGCCAAGTGGGACTAGCGGACTCCTACGAGCAGTACTTC. Protein: CASSQVGLADSYEQYF.

This chain uses TRBV5-1 with TRBJ1-4, with 9 positions matching TRBD1. CDR3 length equals 14 residues. From germline, CDR1 is SGHRS and CDR2 YFSETQ. J was trimmed by 6 bases and V by 4 bases; bases with no gene match: 4. CDR3 bases: TGCGCCAGCAGCAGACAGGGGGGAGATGAAAAACTGTTTTTT. This gives the protein CASSRQGGDEKLFF. Filled out from reference TRBV5-1 and TRBJ1-4, the complete variable domain reads KAGVTQTPRYLIKTRGQQVTLSCSPISGHRSVSWYQQTPGQGLQFLFEYFSETQRNKGNFPGRFSGRQFSNSRSEMNVSTLELGDSALYLCASSRQGGDEKLFFGSGTQLSVL.

J is TRBJ2-3 and V is TRBV5-1; the D gene is possibly TRBD1 (6 bases). CDR1 is SGHRS and CDR2 is YFSETQ in the germline V gene. Trimming shortened V by 4 bases and J by 2 bases, and 11 bases separated the two germline ends. CDR3 size: 14 residues. The CDR3 region is CASSPGQNTDTQYF. CDR3 in DNA: TGCGCCAGCAGCCCAGGACAGAACACAGATACGCAGTATTTT.

The chain carries TRBV9 and TRBJ2-7, with D uncertain. Trimming pared 3 bases from V and 0 bases from J, leaving 13 bases between. Germline lookup yields CDR1 SGDLS and CDR2 YYNGEE. CDR3 size: 15 residues. The CDR3 DNA follows: TGTGCCAGCAGCGCTGACTGGGTGGCCTCCTACGAGCAGTACTTC. Amino acids: CASSADWVASYEQYF.

V usage is TRBV5-1 and J usage is TRBJ2-7; D is perhaps TRBD1 (5 bases). CDR3 size: 17 residues. The germline V gene has CDR1 SGHRS and CDR2 YFSETQ. V was clipped by 4 bases and J by 3 bases, with 23 bases between them. For the CDR3, the DNA is TGCGCCAGCAGCACGGGTCCGCAGGGTGAAATGGACTACGAGCAGTACTTC. The encoded protein is CASSTGPQGEMDYEQYF.

The chain joins TRBV19 to TRBJ1-2, with unresolved D. Trimming stripped 8 bases from V and 4 bases from J, with 11 bases between. Germline V gene lookup returns CDR1 LNHDA and CDR2 SQIVND (reference sequence). The CDR3 contains 12 residues. The CDR3 DNA reads as TGTGCCAGTGCATCAGGTTCCTATGGCTACACCTTC. This gives the protein CASASGSYGYTF.

The chain employs TRBV2 and TRBJ2-7, with D maybe TRBD1 (6 bases). There are 13 residues in the CDR3. V shed 9 bases and J shed 2 bases, with 14 bases lying between them. CDR1 SNHLY and CDR2 FYNNEI come from the germline V gene. CDR3 nucleotide sequence: TGTGCCAGTATTGACAGGTCGACCTACGAGCAGTACTTC. Residues: CASIDRSTYEQYF.

This chain's CDR3 is CASGGVSSGNTIYF. The CDR3 DNA reads TGTGCCAGCGGGGGGGTGTCCTCTGGAAACACCATATATTTT. The chain couples TRBV6-5 to TRBJ1-3; a possible D gene is TRBD1 (5 bases). The CDR3 has 14 amino acids. The V gene lost 8 bases and the J gene lost 0 bases, with 11 bases spanning the gap. CDR1 MNHEY and CDR2 SVGAGI come from the germline V gene.

This chain links TRBV7-6 with TRBJ2-7, with 8 bases aligning to TRBD2. The germline gives CDR1 SGHVS, CDR2 FNYEAQ. Trimming removed 5 bases from V and 0 bases from J; junction bases left unmatched: 3. The CDR3 sequence is 14 residues long. CDR3 nucleotide sequence: TGTGCCAGCAGCCCGGGGGGGGTCTCCTACGAGCAGTACTTC. It yields the protein CASSPGGVSYEQYF.